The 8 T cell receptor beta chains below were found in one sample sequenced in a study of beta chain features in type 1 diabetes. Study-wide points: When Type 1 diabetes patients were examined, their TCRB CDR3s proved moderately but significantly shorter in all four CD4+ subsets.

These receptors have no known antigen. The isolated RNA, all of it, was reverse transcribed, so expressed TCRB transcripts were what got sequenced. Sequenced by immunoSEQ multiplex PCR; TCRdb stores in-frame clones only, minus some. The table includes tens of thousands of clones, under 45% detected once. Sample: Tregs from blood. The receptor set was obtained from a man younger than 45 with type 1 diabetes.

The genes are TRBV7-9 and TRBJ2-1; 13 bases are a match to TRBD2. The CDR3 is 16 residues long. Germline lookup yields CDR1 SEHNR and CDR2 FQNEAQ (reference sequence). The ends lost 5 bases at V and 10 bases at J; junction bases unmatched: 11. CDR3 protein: CASSPLGLAGAREQFF. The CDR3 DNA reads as TGTGCCAGCAGCCCTCTCGGACTAGCGGGAGCACGAGAGCAGTTCTTC.

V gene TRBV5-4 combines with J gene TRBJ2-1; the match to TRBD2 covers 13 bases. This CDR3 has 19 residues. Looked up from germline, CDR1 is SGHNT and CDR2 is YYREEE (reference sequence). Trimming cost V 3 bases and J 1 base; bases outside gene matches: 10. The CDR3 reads CASSSPGLAGFWSYNEQFF. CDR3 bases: TGTGCCAGCAGCTCCCCGGGACTAGCGGGATTTTGGTCCTACAATGAGCAGTTCTTC.

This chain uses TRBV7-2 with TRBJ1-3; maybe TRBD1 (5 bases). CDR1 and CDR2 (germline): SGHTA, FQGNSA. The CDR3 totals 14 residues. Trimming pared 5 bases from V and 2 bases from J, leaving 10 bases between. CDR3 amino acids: CASSLRRAGNTIYF. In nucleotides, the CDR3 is TGTGCCAGCAGCCTTCGCAGGGCTGGAAACACCATATATTTT.

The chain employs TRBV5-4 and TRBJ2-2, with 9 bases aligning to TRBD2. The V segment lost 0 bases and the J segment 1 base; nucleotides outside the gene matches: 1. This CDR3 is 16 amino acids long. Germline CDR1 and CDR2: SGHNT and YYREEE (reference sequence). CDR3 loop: CASSLGLAVNTGELFF. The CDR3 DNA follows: TGTGCCAGCAGCTTGGGACTAGCGGTGAACACCGGGGAGCTGTTTTTT.

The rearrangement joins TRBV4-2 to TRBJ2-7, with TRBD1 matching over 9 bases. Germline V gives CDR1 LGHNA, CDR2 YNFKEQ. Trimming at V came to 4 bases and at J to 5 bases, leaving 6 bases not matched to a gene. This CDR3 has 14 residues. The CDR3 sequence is CASSRGQGKHEQYF. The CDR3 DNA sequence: TGTGCCAGCAGCCGGGGACAGGGAAAGCACGAGCAGTACTTC.

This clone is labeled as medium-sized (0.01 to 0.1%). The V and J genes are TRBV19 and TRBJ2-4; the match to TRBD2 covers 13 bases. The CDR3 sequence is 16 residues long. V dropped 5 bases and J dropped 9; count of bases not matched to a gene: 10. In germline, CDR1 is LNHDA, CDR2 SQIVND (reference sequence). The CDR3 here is CASSRLAGGIKAIQYF. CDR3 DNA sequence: TGTGCCAGTAGTCGACTAGCGGGAGGCATTAAGGCCATTCAGTACTTC.

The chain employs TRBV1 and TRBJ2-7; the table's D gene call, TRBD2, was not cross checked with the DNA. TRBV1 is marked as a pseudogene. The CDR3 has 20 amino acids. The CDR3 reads CTSSVKGGILAGGLAYEQYF. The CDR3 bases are TGCACCAGCAGCGTAAAAGGTGGTATACTAGCGGGAGGCCTAGCCTACGAGCAGTACTTC.

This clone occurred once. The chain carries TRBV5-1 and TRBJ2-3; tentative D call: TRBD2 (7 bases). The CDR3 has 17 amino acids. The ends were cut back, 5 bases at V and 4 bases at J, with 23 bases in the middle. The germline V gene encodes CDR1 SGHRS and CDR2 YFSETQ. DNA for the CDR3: TGCGCCAGCAGTCGTCCTAGGGGGGGGACCGGTCCAGATACGCAGTATTTT. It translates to CASSRPRGGTGPDTQYF.